The 12 T cell receptor beta chains in this list originate from one sample, sequenced in a study of technical replicates of blood from a few donors. The table came from immunoSEQ multiplex PCR; TCRdb's copy has only in-frame clones and leaves some out. Of tens of thousands of clones listed, around 94% were seen once; the top ten hold 0.25%. Sample: T cells isolated from PBMCs. These receptors all come from a human donor in good health.

This clone was seen only once. This rearrangement joins TRBV6-1 to TRBJ1-2, with 10 bases matching TRBD1. The CDR3 has 15 amino acids. The J segment lost 5 bases and the V segment lost 8 bases, leaving 11 bases of the junction unmatched. Germline V gene lookup returns CDR1 MNHNS and CDR2 SASEGT. DNA for the CDR3: TGTGCCAGCCTCCAGTGGGGGACAGGGGAATATGGCTACACCTTC. As protein: CASLQWGTGEYGYTF.

There are a few counts of this clone. The rearrangement links TRBV4-1 to TRBJ2-1; possible D gene TRBD2, 5 bases. CDR1 is MGHRA and CDR2 is YSYEKL in the germline V gene. Trimming left V 3 bases short and J 9 bases short, with 18 bases between. There are 15 residues in the CDR3. The CDR3 here is CASSHRRLGEGEQFF. CDR3 nucleotides: TGCGCCAGCAGCCACCGGAGGCTGGGTGAGGGTGAGCAGTTCTTC.

The chain carries TRBV2 and TRBJ2-7, with TRBD2 matching 8 bases. In germline, CDR1 is SNHLY, CDR2 FYNNEI. The CDR3 totals 13 residues. V lost 7 bases, J lost 7 bases, and 9 bases stayed unmatched. The CDR3 sequence: CASTFREGGEQYF. The DNA for the CDR3 is TGTGCCAGCACTTTCCGGGAGGGGGGTGAGCAGTACTTC.

The chain recombines TRBV7-6 with TRBJ1-1, with 10 bases fitting TRBD1. Germline values: CDR1 SGHVS, CDR2 FNYEAQ. The CDR3 has 15 residues. Losses at the gene ends were 4 bases for V and 7 bases for J; bases not matched to a gene: 9. The CDR3 DNA follows: TGTGCCAGCAGCTCCCCCGGGACAGGGGCCCTTGAAGCTTTCTTT. Translating gives CASSSPGTGALEAFF. The whole variable domain, remainder taken from reference TRBV7-6 and TRBJ1-1, is GAGVSQSPRYKVTKRGQDVALRCDPISGHVSLYWYRQALGQGPEFLTYFNYEAQQDKSGLPNDRFSAERPEGSISTLTIQRTEQRDSAMYRCASSSPGTGALEAFFGQGTRLTVV.

This sequence joins TRBV27 and TRBJ2-1; D perhaps matches TRBD2 (6 bases). Germline V gene data show CDR1 as MNHEY and CDR2 as SMNVEV (reference sequence). V gave up 0 bases and J gave up 9 bases, with 6 bases separating them. The CDR3 sequence is 12 residues long. The CDR3 DNA reads as TGTGCCAGCAGTTTATCGGGAGGTGAGCAGTTCTTC. Encoded protein: CASSLSGGEQFF.

The chain employs TRBV27 and TRBJ2-1, with TRBD2 matching 10 bases. The V segment lost 6 bases and the J segment 2 bases; nucleotides outside the gene matches: 4. This CDR3 has 15 residues. Germline V gene sequence: CDR1 MNHEY, CDR2 SMNVEV (reference sequence). The CDR3 loop reads CASSHSGGPYNEQFF. The CDR3 nucleotides are TGTGCCAGCAGCCATAGCGGGGGGCCCTACAATGAGCAGTTCTTC.

V gene TRBV19 combines with J gene TRBJ1-2, with 9 nucleotides matching TRBD1. Germline CDR1 reads LNHDA; CDR2 reads SQIVND (reference sequence). Trimming removed 4 bases from V and 0 bases from J; junction bases left unmatched: 9. The CDR3 is 17 residues long. CDR3 in DNA: TGTGCCAGTAGTACCGGACAGGGGCTAGCTACTAACTATGGCTACACCTTC. Protein sequence: CASSTGQGLATNYGYTF.

The V and J genes are TRBV5-1 and TRBJ2-5; 9 positions agree with TRBD1. V lost 3 bases and J lost 5; bases outside the gene matches: 5. Germline lookup yields CDR1 SGHRS and CDR2 YFSETQ. This CDR3 is 14 amino acids long. The CDR3 bases are TGCGCCAGCAGCTCCGGACAGGGGCTTGAGACCCAGTACTTC. It is translated as CASSSGQGLETQYF.

The rearrangement uses TRBV27 and TRBJ2-1; a possible D gene is TRBD2 (5 bases). The V and J ends lost 4 bases and 10 bases respectively, with 14 bases between them. Germline CDR1 and CDR2: MNHEY and SMNVEV (reference sequence). The CDR3 is made up of 13 amino acids. The CDR3 DNA reads TGTGCCAGCAGTTCCCCGACTACAATAGAGCAGTTCTTC. Translating gives CASSSPTTIEQFF.

The chain uses TRBV6-5 and TRBJ2-7; no clear D. The CDR3 contains 14 residues. Germline lookup yields CDR1 MNHEY and CDR2 SVGAGI. The V end was cut by 2 bases, the J end by 6 bases, with 14 bases between. CDR3 DNA: TGTGCCAGCAGTTACCTCGAGGCTGGTCGCGAGCAGTACTTC. It is translated as CASSYLEAGREQYF.

The rearrangement uses TRBV11-2 and TRBJ1-3, with unresolved D. This CDR3 is built from 14 residues. CDR1 is SGHAT, CDR2 FQNNGV, per germline. V lost 1 base and J 7 bases, leaving 11 bases between the germline ends. In DNA form, the CDR3 reads TGTGCCAGCAGCTTAGTGGGGAGTTCGAACACCATATATTTT. Protein sequence: CASSLVGSSNTIYF.

The V and J genes are TRBV7-8 and TRBJ2-1; D is possibly TRBD2 (6 bases). The CDR3 has 14 amino acids. Germline V CDR1 and CDR2: SGHVS, FQNEAQ. V lost 0 bases, J lost 3 bases, and 6 bases lay in between. The CDR3 DNA follows: TGTGCCAGCAGCTTAGCGCGGGGCTACAATGAGCAGTTCTTC. Protein product: CASSLARGYNEQFF.